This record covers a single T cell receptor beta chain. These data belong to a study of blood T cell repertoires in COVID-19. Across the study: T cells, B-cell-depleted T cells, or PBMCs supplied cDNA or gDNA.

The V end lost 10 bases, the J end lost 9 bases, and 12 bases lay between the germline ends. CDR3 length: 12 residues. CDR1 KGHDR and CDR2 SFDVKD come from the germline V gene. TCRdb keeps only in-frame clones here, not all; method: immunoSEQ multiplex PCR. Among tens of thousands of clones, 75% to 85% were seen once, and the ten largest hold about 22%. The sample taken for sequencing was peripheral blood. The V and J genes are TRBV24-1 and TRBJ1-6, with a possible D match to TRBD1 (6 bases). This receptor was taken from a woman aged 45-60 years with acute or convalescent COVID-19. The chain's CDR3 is CATHFRGSPLHF. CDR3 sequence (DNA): TGTGCCACTCACTTCAGGGGTTCACCCCTCCACTTT.